This TCR beta chain comes out of a study of CXCR3-negative and CXCR3-positive naive CD8 T cells. cDNA libraries for TRB were generated by 5' RACE incorporating UMI labels. TCRdb re-called the 5' RACE reads; every CDR3 protein appears as one record, without DNA. The data include over 55,000 distinct CDR3 sequences; the top ten clones carry 0.53%. CDR3 length: 14 residues. Germline lookup yields CDR1 SQVTM and CDR2 ANQGSEA. Concerning this clonotype: Its specificity is not known.

General study points: CXCR3-negative naive cells had less hydrophobic TRB CDR3s than did CXCR3-positive naive cells.

Input material: naive CXCR3+ CD8+ T cells from blood. The sample's subset: CD45RO-CCR7+CD27+CD95- naive CD8+ T cells expressing CXCR3 (TNR3+). This TCR was recovered from a human donor in good health. Some clones in this sample may be carry-over from other donors' samples. The gene calls are TRBV29-1 and TRBJ2-3; TCRdb selects TRBD1, and the lack of DNA leaves this call unchecked. The chain's CDR3 is CSVAPGGRADTQYF.